A single sample gave rise to the 20 T cell receptor beta chains below, sequenced in a study of shared clonotypes between healthy human individuals. Profiling relied on immunoSEQ multiplex PCR, and the TCRdb table lists in-frame clones only, not all of them. Of more than 900,000 clones in the sample, around three quarters were seen once. Sequenced input: memory CD4+ T cells from PBMCs. Subset specified: CD45RA-negative fraction. These TCRs come from a man younger than 35 in good health. Some clones in this sample may be carry-over from other donors' samples.

This clone is a singleton in its sample. This sequence joins TRBV5-1 and TRBJ2-1, with 10 bases that match TRBD2. Germline-derived CDR1 and CDR2 are SGHRS and YFSETQ. The V gene end was trimmed by 4 bases and the J gene end by 5 bases; junction bases not matched to a gene: 9. This CDR3 spans 16 amino acids. The CDR3: CASSPVAGGQNNEQFF. CDR3 in DNA: TGCGCCAGCAGCCCGGTAGCGGGAGGCCAAAACAATGAGCAGTTCTTC.

This clone was detected once. With a far larger clone one base away, a read error is the likely cause. Distinct nucleotide sequences in the sample also encode this CDR3. The chain joins TRBV4-2 to TRBJ2-3, with D tentatively TRBD1 or TRBD2 (5 bases each). Looked up from germline, CDR1 is LGHNA and CDR2 is YNFKEQ. The CDR3 runs 14 residues. Trimming cost V 4 bases and J 2 bases, with 10 bases left between them. The CDR3 protein is CASSRDRYTDTQYF. In DNA, the CDR3 is TGTGCCAGCAGCCGGGACCGCTACACAGATACGCAGTATTTT.

This clone was seen a handful of times. This chain joins TRBV10-1 and TRBJ2-2; possible D gene TRBD2, 6 bases. The CDR3 runs to 15 residues. Germline V lookup: CDR1 WNHNN, CDR2 SYGVQD (reference sequence). Trimming cost V 4 bases and J 0 bases, with 9 bases left between them. This CDR3 reads CASSGGTSNTGELFF. For the CDR3, the DNA is TGCGCCAGCAGTGGTGGGACTTCGAACACCGGGGAGCTGTTTTTT.

A single count supports this clone. At one end, the junction sequence differs from germline, possibly due to a read error. J is TRBJ2-7 and V is TRBV9, with TRBD1 matching 8 bases. The CDR3 is 14 residues long. Germline CDR1 and CDR2: SGDLS and YYNGEE. For the CDR3, the DNA is TGTGCCAGCAGCCCCCGGACAGGGAATTACGAGCGGTACTTC. As protein: CASSPRTGNYERYF.

The table lists this clone with a count of one. The rearrangement uses TRBV30 and TRBJ2-3, with TRBD1 identical over 10 bases. The CDR3 loop spans 15 amino acids. The germline gives CDR1 GTSNPN, CDR2 SVGIG (reference sequence). With V trimmed by 2 bases and J by 4 bases, 6 bases remained unmatched. The CDR3 DNA reads TGTGCCTGGAGTTTCACGACAGGGGGCGCAGATACGCAGTATTTT. This encodes CAWSFTTGGADTQYF.

The chain joins TRBV7-3 to TRBJ2-2; D remains unclear. The CDR3 is 13 residues long. The V end was cut by 5 bases, the J end by 8 bases, with 12 bases between. Germline loops: CDR1 SGHTA, CDR2 FQGTGA. In DNA, the CDR3 is TGTGCCAGCAGCCCTCCTCACGGAGGGGAGCTGTTTTTT. Protein sequence: CASSPPHGGELFF.

The chain joins TRBV7-2 to TRBJ2-4; D uncertain. V lost 5 bases to trimming and J lost 3 bases, with 8 bases between them. Germline V gene data show CDR1 as SGHTA and CDR2 as FQGNSA. This CDR3 comprises 13 residues. Here the CDR3 DNA reads TGTGCCAGCAGCCCAAATGGCAAAAACATTCAGTACTTC. This encodes CASSPNGKNIQYF.

The gene calls are TRBV9 and TRBJ2-7; 10 bases line up with TRBD2. The CDR3 sequence is 16 residues long. Unmatched junction bases numbered 6, after V lost 0 bases and J lost 3 bases. Germline values: CDR1 SGDLS, CDR2 YYNGEE. The CDR3 DNA is TGTGCCAGCAGCGTAGGGGGGACTAGCGAGGGCTACGAGCAGTACTTC. This codes for CASSVGGTSEGYEQYF.

The gene calls are TRBV9 and TRBJ2-3; the D gene is possibly TRBD2 (6 bases). Germline CDR1 SGDLS, CDR2 YYNGEE. This CDR3 is 18 amino acids long. The V end lost 0 bases, the J end lost 0 bases, and 17 bases lay between the germline ends. Written as DNA, the CDR3 is TGTGCCAGCAGCGTAGCCCCTAGTAGCGGAGGTAGCACAGATACGCAGTATTTT. As protein: CASSVAPSSGGSTDTQYF.

The gene calls are TRBV5-1 and TRBJ1-1; D might be TRBD1 (5 bases). Looked up from germline, CDR1 is SGHRS and CDR2 is YFSETQ. This CDR3 region has 15 residues. V shed 4 bases and J shed 1 base, with 14 bases lying between them. The CDR3 sequence: CASSPGDGQNTEAFF. Written as DNA, the CDR3 is TGCGCCAGCAGCCCTGGGGACGGACAGAACACTGAAGCTTTCTTT.

Ten or more counts support this clone. The same CDR3 also results from other DNA sequences found in this sample. The chain has TRBV28 and TRBJ2-3, with 7 bases identical to TRBD2. V shed 1 base and J 3 bases; nucleotides not matched to a gene: 7. The CDR3 runs 16 residues. Germline CDR1 and CDR2: MDHEN and SYDVKM. CDR3 loop: CASSLSRAGVTDTQYF. DNA of the CDR3: TGTGCCAGCAGTTTATCCCGCGCGGGAGTGACAGATACGCAGTATTTT.

This clone has a handful of counts. The chain has TRBV18 and TRBJ2-7; TRBD2 is a possible D gene (7 bases). CDR1 and CDR2 (germline): KGHSH, LQKENI. V lost 6 bases and J lost 8, with 11 bases in between. CDR3 length: 11 residues. The CDR3 sequence: CASSTGGQQYF. The CDR3 coding sequence is TGTGCCAGCTCCACCGGGGGGCAGCAGTACTTC.

The chain recombines TRBV5-4 with TRBJ2-2; D might be TRBD1 (6 bases). V dropped 2 bases and J dropped 7 bases, with 15 bases sitting between them. There are 15 residues in the CDR3. CDR1 is SGHNT and CDR2 is YYREEE in the germline V gene (reference sequence). Written as DNA, the CDR3 is TGTGCCAGCAGCTTCAGGCAGGGGAAGGACGGGGAGCTGTTTTTT. Its translation: CASSFRQGKDGELFF.

V gene TRBV6-5 combines with J gene TRBJ2-3; no firm D call. With 7 bases removed from V and 1 base from J, the gap between germline ends came to 9 bases. In germline, CDR1 is MNHEY, CDR2 SVGAGI. CDR3 length equals 13 residues. CDR3 sequence (DNA): TGTGCCAGCACCCGAGTAGGCACAGATACGCAGTATTTT. Translation: CASTRVGTDTQYF.

About this clone itself: Other DNA variants within this sample encode the same CDR3. V is TRBV28 and J is TRBJ2-7; 10 bases fit TRBD1. Germline trimming cut 5 bases from V and 3 bases from J; bases unmatched to any gene: 7. Germline-derived CDR1 and CDR2 are MDHEN and SYDVKM. The CDR3 has 15 residues. The DNA of the CDR3 is TGTGCCAGCAGTCGACCGGGACAGGGGATCTACGAGCAGTACTTC. Translated, it gives CASSRPGQGIYEQYF.

This chain joins TRBV6-6 and TRBJ1-2; D is uncertain. The germline V gene encodes CDR1 MNHNY and CDR2 SVGAGI (reference sequence). This CDR3 region has 15 residues. The ends were cut back, 5 bases at V and 4 bases at J, with 17 bases in the middle. CDR3 amino acids: CASSTTAVSSYGYTF. The CDR3, as DNA: TGTGCCAGCAGTACAACAGCTGTTTCTAGCTATGGCTACACCTTC.

This chain joins TRBV2 and TRBJ2-2; D not certain. Germline V lookup: CDR1 SNHLY, CDR2 FYNNEI. V was shortened by 7 bases and J by 1 base, with 13 bases between the two germline ends. This CDR3 comprises 15 residues. The CDR3 sequence is CASTPRLMNTGELFF. CDR3 in DNA: TGTGCCAGCACCCCGCGGCTGATGAACACCGGGGAGCTGTTTTTT.

The chain combines TRBV4-3 with TRBJ1-3; 7 positions agree with TRBD1. Looked up from germline, CDR1 is LGHNA and CDR2 is YSLEER. The CDR3 has 14 residues. V trimming: 6 bases; J trimming: 2 bases; junction bases outside the gene matches: 4. CDR3 residues: CASSLQGAGNTIYF. In nucleotides, the CDR3 is TGCGCCAGCAGTCTCCAGGGGGCTGGAAACACCATATATTTT.

The genes are TRBV5-4 and TRBJ1-4, with 7 bases lining up with TRBD1. The CDR3 has 14 residues. Germline-derived CDR1 and CDR2 are SGHNT and YYREEE (reference sequence). Germline trimming cut 4 bases from V and 5 bases from J; bases unmatched to any gene: 5. DNA for the CDR3: TGTGCCAGCAGCCTTGGGACAGAGAATGAAAAACTGTTTTTT. Translated: CASSLGTENEKLFF.

CDR3 residues: CASSQGTAVPYGYTF. CDR3 bases: TGCGCCAGCAGCCAAGGGACCGCGGTACCCTATGGCTACACCTTC. The gene calls are TRBV4-1 and TRBJ1-2, with D uncertain. This CDR3 has 15 amino acids. Trimming left V 1 base short and J 4 bases short, with 13 bases between. Germline values: CDR1 MGHRA, CDR2 YSYEKL.